This TCR beta chain was profiled in a study of shared T cell receptors in the human thymus. Generated by immunoSEQ multiplex PCR, the TCRdb table keeps only in-frame clones and is missing some. The table lists hundreds of thousands of clones, 87% of them singletons. Germline V gives CDR1 MDHEN, CDR2 SYDVKM. Trimming cost V 6 bases and J 1 base, with 12 bases left between them. The CDR3 runs to 14 residues. This sample also appeared in a second study, on human thymus T cells. That source notes: V and J gene usage appeared biased in thymic and blood repertoires.

Sequenced: thymocytes. This clonotype originated in a boy under two years old with a congenital heart defect. The genes are TRBV28 and TRBJ1-1, with a tentative D call TRBD1 (6 bases). The DNA of the CDR3 is TGTGCCAGCAGCAAGGACAGCACGAACACTGAAGCTTTCTTT. Its translation is CASSKDSTNTEAFF.